The 30 T cell receptor beta chains listed next were all sequenced from one sample in a study of CD8 T cells in ankylosing spondylitis. TCRdb recomputed calls from the 5' RACE reads with MiXCR, one row per CDR3 protein. The sample lists approximately 220,000 distinct CDR3 sequences, under 12% occurring once. Source material: blood, either unsorted or a sorted T cell fraction (not recorded which). These receptors originate from a male donor with ankylosing spondylitis or in good health (not recorded which).

This clonotype was recorded many times. V and J are TRBV24-1 and TRBJ2-1; TRBD2 agrees at 11 bases. Germline V CDR1 and CDR2: KGHDR, SFDVKD. J gave up 6 bases and V 3 bases, and 6 bases lay outside the gene matches. This CDR3 spans 16 amino acids. The CDR3 loop reads CATSDALAGGLNEQFF. The CDR3 DNA reads TGTGCCACCAGTGATGCCCTAGCGGGGGGCCTCAATGAGCAGTTCTTC.

This clonotype was counted at least ten times. The chain uses TRBV5-1 and TRBJ2-1, with 7 positions matching TRBD2. Germline V gene sequence: CDR1 SGHRS, CDR2 YFSETQ. CDR3 length: 16 residues. The junction had 4 bases not matched to a gene; V was cut back by 1 base and J by 0 bases. The CDR3 here is CASSLRGGSSYNEQFF. CDR3 in DNA: TGCGCCAGCAGCTTGCGGGGCGGGAGCTCCTACAATGAGCAGTTCTTC.

In its sample, this clonotype was seen many times. This chain connects TRBV15 to TRBJ2-3; D not certain. The ends were cut back, 0 bases at V and 3 bases at J, with 7 bases in the middle. The CDR3 has 14 amino acids. Per the germline V gene, CDR1 is LNHNV and CDR2 is YYDKDF (reference sequence). This CDR3 is CATSRDSVTDTQYF. Here the CDR3 DNA reads TGTGCCACCAGCAGAGATAGTGTAACAGATACGCAGTATTTT.

This clonotype was recorded at least ten times. V usage is TRBV6-1 and J usage is TRBJ1-2; no clear D. There are 14 residues in the CDR3. The V end was cut by 6 bases, the J end by 2 bases, with 13 bases between. The germline V gene has CDR1 MNHNS and CDR2 SASEGT. CDR3 nucleotides: TGTGCCAGCAGGCAATCCGGGGAGAACTATGGCTACACCTTC. Amino acids: CASRQSGENYGYTF.

This clonotype has a handful of counts. The J gene is TRBJ2-7, the V gene TRBV7-8; 10 bases line up with TRBD2. The length of the CDR3 is 15 residues. Germline CDR1 and CDR2: SGHVS and FQNEAQ. J was trimmed by 2 bases and V by 1 base; bases with no gene match: 2. In DNA form, the CDR3 reads TGTGCCAGCAGCTTAGGAAGCGGGGGGGCCTACGAGCAGTACTTC. Translated: CASSLGSGGAYEQYF. Supplemented by reference TRBV7-8 and TRBJ2-7, the full variable domain reads GAGVSQSPRYKVAKRGQDVALRCDPISGHVSLFWYQQALGQGPEFLTYFQNEAQLDKSGLPSDRFFAERPEGSVSTLKIQRTQQEDSAVYLCASSLGSGGAYEQYFGPGTRLTVT.

The chain combines TRBV2 with TRBJ2-4, with 11 nucleotides matching TRBD1. Trimming at V came to 8 bases and at J to 1 base, leaving 1 base not matched to a gene. Germline loops: CDR1 SNHLY, CDR2 FYNNEI. The CDR3 extends over 14 amino acids. The CDR3 nucleotides read TGTGCCAGCGGACAGGGGGCGGCCAAAAACATTCAGTACTTC. Protein sequence: CASGQGAAKNIQYF.

This chain uses TRBV7-2 with TRBJ2-7, with 8 bases aligning to TRBD2. The CDR3 totals 15 residues. Germline trimming cut 5 bases from V and 0 bases from J; bases unmatched to any gene: 6. Germline CDR1 reads SGHTA; CDR2 reads FQGNSA. CDR3 protein: CASSRGGSDSYEQYF. The CDR3 DNA follows: TGTGCCAGCAGCCGGGGGGGCAGTGACTCCTACGAGCAGTACTTC.

For the CDR3, the DNA is TGTGCCAGCAGTCTACAATACGAGCAGTACTTC. It specifies CASSLQYEQYF. The chain has TRBV28 and TRBJ2-7, with no clear D. V shed 5 bases and J shed 4 bases, with 6 bases lying between them. Germline V gene data show CDR1 as MDHEN and CDR2 as SYDVKM. This CDR3 spans 11 amino acids.

This clonotype came up many times. The genes are TRBV5-5 and TRBJ2-2; no clear D gene. Germline CDR1 reads SGHKS; CDR2 reads YYEKEE (reference sequence). The germline V and J ends were trimmed by 0 bases and 6 bases, with 3 bases remaining between them. This CDR3 comprises 12 residues. In DNA form, the CDR3 reads TGTGCCAGCAGCTTGGTTCCCGGGGAGCTGTTTTTT. Residues: CASSLVPGELFF.

The chain carries TRBV5-5 and TRBJ1-4, with D hard to call. The CDR3 length is 15 residues. The V end was cut by 5 bases, the J end by 7 bases, with 18 bases between. Germline V gives CDR1 SGHKS, CDR2 YYEKEE (reference sequence). In nucleotides, the CDR3 is TGTGCCAGCAGTTTTGAAAGTGGATTCGGTGAAAAACTGTTTTTT. As protein: CASSFESGFGEKLFF.

This clonotype was recorded at least ten times. This sequence joins TRBV5-1 and TRBJ1-4; a weak D match, TRBD1 (6 bases). Trimming removed 4 bases at V and 5 bases at J, with 12 bases between. Germline CDR1 is SGHRS and CDR2 is YFSETQ. The length of the CDR3 is 14 residues. In DNA form, the CDR3 reads TGCGCCAGCAGCCAATCACAGGGAAATGAAAAACTGTTTTTT. Its protein is CASSQSQGNEKLFF.

Turning to this clonotype: This may come from a read error, since a much larger clone is one base off. This chain joins TRBV5-1 and TRBJ2-7; D ambiguous. V shed 1 base and J shed 5 bases, with 10 bases lying between them. This CDR3 has 13 amino acids. Germline V gives CDR1 SGHRS, CDR2 YFSETQ. The CDR3 spells CASSLPESNEQYF. CDR3 sequence (DNA): TGCGCCAGCAGCTTGCCGGAATCCAACGAGCAGTACTTC. The full variable domain, completed using reference TRBV5-1 and TRBJ2-7, is KAGVTQTPRYLIKTRGQQVTLSCSPISGHRSVSWYQQTPGQGLQFLFEYFSETQRNKGNFPGRFSGRQFSNSRSEMNVSTLELGDSALYLCASSLPESNEQYFGPGTRLTVT.

This chain joins TRBV20-1 and TRBJ2-5; D is undetermined. The CDR3 totals 12 residues. V lost 3 bases, J lost 5 bases, and 10 bases lay in between. The germline gives CDR1 DFQATT, CDR2 SNEGSKA (reference sequence). CDR3 nucleotide sequence: TGCAGTGCTAGGGACCTGGGGGAGACCCAGTACTTC. Protein sequence: CSARDLGETQYF.

This clonotype was counted at least ten times. The chain recombines TRBV7-2 with TRBJ2-3, with D unresolved. Germline V gene lookup returns CDR1 SGHTA and CDR2 FQGNSA. The length of the CDR3 is 14 residues. The V gene lost 1 base and the J gene lost 6 bases, with 11 bases spanning the gap. The CDR3: CASSLGVFYDTQYF. The DNA of the CDR3 is TGTGCCAGCAGCTTAGGAGTATTTTACGATACGCAGTATTTT. Full variable domain (outside the CDR3, taken from reference TRBV7-2 and TRBJ2-3): GAGVSQSPSNKVTEKGKDVELRCDPISGHTALYWYRQSLGQGLEFLIYFQGNSAPDKSGLPSDRFSAERTGGSVSTLTIQRTQQEDSAVYLCASSLGVFYDTQYFGPGTRLTVL.

Ten or more counts support this clonotype. The gene calls are TRBV7-2 and TRBJ1-2; 8 bases are shared with TRBD1. The CDR3 contains 14 residues. The germline V gene encodes CDR1 SGHTA and CDR2 FQGNSA. With V trimmed by 6 bases and J by 1 base, 4 bases remained unmatched. The CDR3 nucleotides read TGTGCCAGCAGGGAGACAGGGGATAACTATGGCTACACCTTC. It is translated as CASRETGDNYGYTF.

In this sample, this clonotype turned up many times. The chain is built from TRBV7-2 and TRBJ1-2; unclear D gene. The CDR3 is 13 residues long. From germline, CDR1 is SGHTA and CDR2 FQGNSA. V dropped 1 base and J dropped 1 base, with 4 bases sitting between them. Here the CDR3 DNA reads TGTGCCAGCAGCTTAGACAATAACTATGGCTACACCTTC. Protein: CASSLDNNYGYTF.

The table lists this clonotype with many counts. The chain employs TRBV5-1 and TRBJ1-1; D is unclear. V lost 2 bases, J lost 6 bases, and 11 bases lay in between. The germline gives CDR1 SGHRS, CDR2 YFSETQ. This CDR3 has 13 amino acids. CDR3 sequence: CASSLGGIPEAFF. For the CDR3, the DNA is TGCGCCAGCAGCTTAGGAGGGATCCCTGAAGCTTTCTTT.

This sequence joins TRBV19 and TRBJ1-1; D is perhaps TRBD1 (5 bases). Trimming took 5 bases from V and 9 from J, leaving 25 bases between them. CDR1 and CDR2 from the germline V gene are LNHDA and SQIVND (reference sequence). The CDR3 loop spans 16 amino acids. CDR3 sequence: CASSPRGRTTPSKAFF. In nucleotides, the CDR3 is TGTGCCAGTAGTCCACGGGGCAGGACGACTCCTTCCAAAGCTTTCTTT.

This clonotype has more than one count but fewer than ten. J is TRBJ1-5 and V is TRBV28; the D is unclear. CDR1 MDHEN and CDR2 SYDVKM come from the germline V gene. This CDR3 has 14 residues. Trimming stripped 6 bases from V and 4 bases from J, with 13 bases between. CDR3 in amino acids: CASRPGRSNQPQHF. CDR3 coding DNA: TGTGCCAGCAGACCCGGACGCTCGAATCAGCCCCAGCATTTT.

This clonotype was seen a handful of times. This chain joins TRBV7-3 and TRBJ2-5; 7 nucleotides agree with TRBD1. Germline loops: CDR1 SGHTA, CDR2 FQGTGA. The CDR3 is made up of 13 amino acids. Germline trimming cut 4 bases from V and 4 bases from J; bases unmatched to any gene: 3. CDR3: CASSSRQGETQYF. DNA for the CDR3: TGTGCCAGCAGCTCCCGACAGGGAGAGACCCAGTACTTC.

The CDR3 nucleotides are TGCAGTGCTAAAGTAGACAAACAAGAGACCCAGTACTTC. This encodes CSAKVDKQETQYF. The chain joins TRBV20-1 to TRBJ2-5; D unresolved. The germline V and J ends were trimmed by 4 bases and 2 bases, with 11 bases remaining between them. The CDR3 spans 13 residues. Germline V gene data show CDR1 as DFQATT and CDR2 as SNEGSKA (reference sequence).

The genes are TRBV18 and TRBJ2-5, with 8 bases identical to TRBD2. Losses at the gene ends were 3 bases for V and 3 bases for J; bases not matched to a gene: 12. The CDR3 is 17 residues long. The V gene's germline CDR1 is KGHSH and CDR2 LQKENI. CDR3 protein: CASSPSASRGDKETQYF. CDR3 DNA sequence: TGTGCCAGCTCACCCTCGGCGTCGCGGGGGGACAAAGAGACCCAGTACTTC.

The chain carries TRBV20-1 and TRBJ2-3, with 9 bases that match TRBD1. This CDR3 comprises 14 residues. Germline loops: CDR1 DFQATT, CDR2 SNEGSKA (reference sequence). V was pared by 4 bases and J by 4 bases, with 6 bases of the junction left unmatched. The CDR3 DNA follows: TGCAGTGCTATCGGGACAGGGACAGCAGATACGCAGTATTTT. Residues: CSAIGTGTADTQYF.

V and J are TRBV27 and TRBJ1-5; TRBD1 agrees at 10 bases. Germline CDR1 is MNHEY and CDR2 is SMNVEV (reference sequence). CDR3 length: 17 residues. V lost 8 bases, J lost 4 bases, and 14 bases stayed unmatched. CDR3 sequence: CASAGTGVLTGNQPQHF. The CDR3 coding sequence is TGTGCCAGCGCTGGGACAGGGGTCCTGACGGGAAATCAGCCCCAGCATTTT.

This clonotype has a count of ten or more. CDR3 in DNA: TGTGCCAGCAGTCCTCCCGCCGGGGAGCTGTTTTTT. This codes for CASSPPAGELFF. The chain is built from TRBV6-5 and TRBJ2-2; D remains unclear. V gave up 5 bases and J gave up 6 bases, with 7 bases separating them. CDR3 size: 12 residues. Germline assignment: CDR1 MNHEY and CDR2 SVGAGI.

This clonotype was counted ten times or more. The chain carries TRBV5-1 and TRBJ1-5; tentative D call: TRBD1 (6 bases). This CDR3 contains 15 residues. V shed 1 base and J shed 4 bases, with 12 bases lying between them. Looked up from germline, CDR1 is SGHRS and CDR2 is YFSETQ. The CDR3 DNA reads TGCGCCAGCAGCTTGATGCCAGGGGAAAATCAGCCCCAGCATTTT. This gives the protein CASSLMPGENQPQHF.

In this sample, this clonotype turned up a few times. This chain uses TRBV6-6 with TRBJ1-4; the D gene is possibly TRBD1 (5 bases). This CDR3 spans 13 amino acids. Germline V lookup: CDR1 MNHNY, CDR2 SVGAGI (reference sequence). Trimming stripped 5 bases from V and 8 bases from J, with 12 bases between. The CDR3 loop reads CASSPPGGEKLFF. In DNA form, the CDR3 reads TGTGCCAGCAGTCCCCCGGGGGGGGAAAAACTGTTTTTT.

This clonotype was observed at least ten times. The rearrangement links TRBV9 to TRBJ2-5, with TRBD1 identical over 8 bases. The V segment lost 0 bases and the J segment 5 bases; nucleotides outside the gene matches: 3. CDR1 is SGDLS and CDR2 is YYNGEE in the germline V gene. This CDR3 contains 14 residues. CDR3 sequence reads: CASSVGTGRETQYF. In nucleotides, the CDR3 is TGTGCCAGCAGCGTAGGGACAGGGCGGGAGACCCAGTACTTC.

This clonotype was recorded many times. The CDR3 nucleotides are TGCAGTGCTAGAGATTTGTCGCGAGCGGGGGGGAACACCGGGGAGCTGTTTTTT. The encoded protein is CSARDLSRAGGNTGELFF. This chain links TRBV20-1 with TRBJ2-2; the match to TRBD2 covers 9 bases. The CDR3 is 18 residues long. Germline CDR1 reads DFQATT; CDR2 reads SNEGSKA (reference sequence). With V trimmed by 0 bases and J by 1 base, 9 bases remained unmatched.

This clonotype was observed at least ten times. V and J are TRBV3-1 and TRBJ2-7; D is unresolved. This CDR3 has 14 residues. Germline CDR1 reads LGHDT; CDR2 reads YNNKEL (reference sequence). Trimming removed 0 bases from V and 3 bases from J, with 9 bases in between. The CDR3 loop is CASSQDVSSYEQYF. The CDR3 coding sequence is TGTGCCAGCAGCCAAGATGTGTCTAGCTACGAGCAGTACTTC.